The 19 T cell receptor beta chains listed next were all sequenced from one sample in a study of blood T cell repertoires in COVID-19. Only in-frame clones appear in the TCRdb table, and some are missing; sequencing was by immunoSEQ multiplex PCR. The repertoire has about 110,000 clones, over 75% of them found once; the top ten carry under 4.5%. The sample was peripheral blood. The receptors originated from a man over 45 with acute or convalescent COVID-19.

This chain connects TRBV5-4 to TRBJ2-1; D is perhaps TRBD1 (5 bases). Deletions cut 6 bases from V and 6 bases from J, with 13 bases between. The CDR3 sequence is 13 residues long. CDR1 and CDR2 (germline): SGHNT, YYREEE (reference sequence). The CDR3, as DNA: TGTGCCAGCAAATGGGGTACAGGCAATGAGCAGTTCTTC. This codes for CASKWGTGNEQFF.

This clone was seen a handful of times. The chain joins TRBV24-1 to TRBJ2-4, with a tentative D call TRBD1 (6 bases). The germline V gene has CDR1 KGHDR and CDR2 SFDVKD. V lost 4 bases, J lost 0 bases, and 15 bases lay in between. There are 17 residues in the CDR3. The CDR3 is CATSEPVQGPAKNIQYF. CDR3 nucleotide sequence: TGTGCCACCAGTGAGCCCGTACAGGGCCCAGCCAAAAACATTCAGTACTTC.

This clone was seen just once. The V call is TRBV28, the J call TRBJ2-5, with 10 bases aligning to TRBD2. The length of the CDR3 is 15 residues. V dropped 7 bases and J dropped 1; count of bases not matched to a gene: 6. In germline, CDR1 is MDHEN, CDR2 SYDVKM. The CDR3 sequence: CASTGLAEIQETQYF. CDR3 in DNA: TGTGCCAGCACCGGACTAGCGGAAATCCAAGAGACCCAGTACTTC.

A word on this clone: Germline is not matched at one junction end, which may reflect a read error. The V and J genes are TRBV7-7 and TRBJ2-1; 8 nucleotides match TRBD2. The length of the CDR3 is 15 residues. Germline V gene lookup returns CDR1 SSHAT and CDR2 FNYEAQ (reference sequence). CDR3 sequence reads: CASSSRAGVGLEQFF. In DNA form, the CDR3 reads TGTGCTAGCAGCTCCAGAGCGGGAGTGGGGCTTGAGCAGTTCTTC.

The chain combines TRBV11-2 with TRBJ1-5, with D possibly TRBD1 on 6 matching bases. Germline V lookup: CDR1 SGHAT, CDR2 FQNNGV. The CDR3 length is 15 residues. With 5 bases removed from V and 3 bases from J, the gap between germline ends came to 14 bases. The CDR3 bases are TGTGCCAGCAGCCCTTCGACAGGCTACAATCAGCCCCAGCATTTT. This encodes CASSPSTGYNQPQHF.

The chain employs TRBV19 and TRBJ2-2; 9 bases match TRBD2. Germline trimming cut 3 bases from V and 4 bases from J; bases unmatched to any gene: 6. CDR3 length: 16 amino acids. Germline values: CDR1 LNHDA, CDR2 SQIVND (reference sequence). In DNA form, the CDR3 reads TGTGCCAGTAGTATCGCTAGCGGGACGATCACCGGGGAGCTGTTTTTT. Translating it yields CASSIASGTITGELFF. The variable domain in full, with the rest retrieved from reference TRBV19 and TRBJ2-2, is DGGITQSPKYLFRKEGQNVTLSCEQNLNHDAMYWYRQDPGQGLRLIYYSQIVNDFQKGDIAEGYSVSREKKESFPLTVTSAQKNPTAFYLCASSIASGTITGELFFGEGSRLTVL.

The V and J genes are TRBV5-1 and TRBJ2-7; D possibly corresponds to TRBD1 (5 bases). Germline CDR1 and CDR2: SGHRS and YFSETQ. This CDR3 comprises 13 residues. The ends were cut back, 4 bases at V and 1 base at J, with 9 bases in the middle. CDR3: CASSEQASYEQYF. The CDR3 region has the DNA TGCGCCAGCAGCGAACAGGCGTCCTACGAGCAGTACTTC.

The chain has TRBV3-1 (or the pseudogene TRBV3-2) and TRBJ2-3; 10 nucleotides match TRBD2. This CDR3 comprises 15 residues. The germline V gene encodes CDR1 LGHDT and CDR2 YNNKEL (reference sequence). V shed 3 bases, J shed 0 bases, and the junction held 0 bases outside the gene matches. For the CDR3, the DNA is TGTGCCAGCAGCCAGACTAGCGGGAGCACAGATACGCAGTATTTT. Its protein is CASSQTSGSTDTQYF.

This chain joins TRBV29-1 and TRBJ1-1; D is uncertain. The CDR3 runs 12 residues. Between the trimmed V and J ends, which lost 1 base and 8 bases, there was a span of 11 bases. Per the germline V gene, CDR1 is SQVTM and CDR2 is ANQGSEA. For the CDR3, the DNA is TGCAGCGTTGAAGTGCGTTCGGGGGAAGCTTTCTTT. Protein: CSVEVRSGEAFF.

The genes are TRBV30 and TRBJ1-5, with TRBD1 identical over 7 bases. Trimming at V came to 4 bases and at J to 2 bases, leaving 5 bases not matched to a gene. CDR3 length: 14 residues. Germline lookup yields CDR1 GTSNPN and CDR2 SVGIG (reference sequence). CDR3 in DNA: TGTGCCTGGACCCCAGGGGGAGGCAATCAGCCCCAGCATTTT. Translated, it gives CAWTPGGGNQPQHF.

A single count supports this clone. The chain is built from TRBV7-8 and TRBJ1-6; TRBD1 is a possible D gene (5 bases). Germline V gives CDR1 SGHVS, CDR2 FQNEAQ. V lost 5 bases and J 6 bases, leaving 20 bases between the germline ends. CDR3 size: 17 residues. The CDR3 region is CASSRDTTRQRNSPLHF. In DNA, the CDR3 is TGTGCCAGCAGCCGAGATACCACGAGACAGCGTAATTCACCCCTCCACTTT.

This clone was detected only a few times. This specimen includes other DNA sequences encoding the same CDR3. This sequence joins TRBV9 and TRBJ1-4; D may be TRBD1 (6 bases). The germline CDR1 and CDR2 sequences are SGDLS and YYNGEE. The CDR3 has 15 amino acids. V lost 3 bases to trimming and J lost 6 bases, with 15 bases between them. CDR3 bases: TGTGCCAGCAGCGAAGAAGGGGCAGGGGATGAAAAACTGTTTTTT. This gives the protein CASSEEGAGDEKLFF.

V and J are TRBV7-3 and TRBJ1-4; 8 nucleotides align to TRBD1. The CDR3 spans 16 residues. In germline, CDR1 is SGHTA, CDR2 FQGTGA. V lost 4 bases to trimming and J lost 4 bases; unmatched junction nucleotides: 8. CDR3 protein: CASSSPDRVGNEKLFF. The CDR3 coding sequence is TGTGCCAGCAGCTCTCCGGACAGGGTGGGTAATGAAAAACTGTTTTTT.

The rearrangement joins TRBV19 to TRBJ1-4; 8 bases match TRBD1. J lost 6 bases, V lost 9 bases, and 18 bases had no gene match. CDR1 is LNHDA and CDR2 is SQIVND in the germline V gene (reference sequence). The CDR3 is made up of 17 amino acids. CDR3 loop: CARINTCQGARYEKLFF. Here the CDR3 DNA reads TGTGCCAGGATTAATACCTGCCAGGGGGCCCGTTATGAAAAACTGTTTTTT.

This chain connects TRBV4-2 to TRBJ1-4; 8 bases map to TRBD1. The CDR3 is made up of 14 amino acids. The trim removed 5 bases at V and 2 bases at J, leaving 1 base unmatched. In germline, CDR1 is LGHNA, CDR2 YNFKEQ. This CDR3 is CASSGQGTNEKLFF. The CDR3 DNA sequence: TGTGCCAGCAGCGGACAGGGTACTAATGAAAAACTGTTTTTT.

The chain is built from TRBV27 and TRBJ2-2, with D perhaps TRBD2 (5 bases). CDR1 is MNHEY and CDR2 is SMNVEV in the germline V gene (reference sequence). V gave up 2 bases and J gave up 3 bases, with 22 bases separating them. This CDR3 is built from 19 residues. CDR3 sequence: CASSLRVATYYGDTGELFF. Written as DNA, the CDR3 is TGTGCCAGCAGTTTAAGGGTCGCAACTTACTACGGGGACACCGGGGAGCTGTTTTTT.

The CDR3 DNA sequence: TGCGCCAGCAGCTTGGCCCTAGCGGGGGGATACGCTAGCACAGATACGCAGTATTTT. Its translation is CASSLALAGGYASTDTQYF. The chain employs TRBV5-1 and TRBJ2-3; 11 bases map to TRBD2. CDR3 size: 19 residues. The V gene's germline CDR1 is SGHRS and CDR2 YFSETQ. The trim removed 0 bases at V and 0 bases at J, leaving 9 bases unmatched.

The chain employs TRBV9 and TRBJ2-1; 14 bases line up with TRBD2. V trimming: 3 bases; J trimming: 6 bases; junction bases outside the gene matches: 8. The length of the CDR3 is 17 residues. Germline V lookup: CDR1 SGDLS, CDR2 YYNGEE. For the CDR3, the DNA is TGTGCCAGCAGCGCTAGGACTAGCGGGGGGAGGGGCAATGAGCAGTTCTTC. It yields the protein CASSARTSGGRGNEQFF.

The rearrangement uses TRBV6-5 and TRBJ1-5; no clear D. Trimming took off 2 bases at V and 0 bases at J, with 8 bases between the two ends. CDR1 MNHEY and CDR2 SVGAGI come from the germline V gene. CDR3 size: 15 residues. CDR3 residues: CASSYDGGSNQPQHF. CDR3 DNA sequence: TGTGCCAGCAGTTACGATGGAGGTAGCAATCAGCCCCAGCATTTT.